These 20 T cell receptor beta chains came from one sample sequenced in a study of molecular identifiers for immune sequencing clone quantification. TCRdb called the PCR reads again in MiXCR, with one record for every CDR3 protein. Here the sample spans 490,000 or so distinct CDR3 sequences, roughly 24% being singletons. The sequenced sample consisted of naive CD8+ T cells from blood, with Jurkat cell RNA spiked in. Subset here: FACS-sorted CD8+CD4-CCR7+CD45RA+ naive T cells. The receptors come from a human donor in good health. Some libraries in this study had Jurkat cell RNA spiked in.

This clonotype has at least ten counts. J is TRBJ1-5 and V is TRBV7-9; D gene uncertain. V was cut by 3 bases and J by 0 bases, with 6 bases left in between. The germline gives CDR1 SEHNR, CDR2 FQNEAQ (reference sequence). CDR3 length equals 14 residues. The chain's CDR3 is CASSLGYSNQPQHF. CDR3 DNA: TGTGCCAGCAGCTTGGGTTATAGCAATCAGCCCCAGCATTTT.

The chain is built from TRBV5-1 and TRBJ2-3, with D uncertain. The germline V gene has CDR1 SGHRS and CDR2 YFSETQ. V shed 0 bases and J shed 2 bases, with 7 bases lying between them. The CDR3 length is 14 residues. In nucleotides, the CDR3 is TGCGCCAGCAGCTTGGAGGCAGTCACAGATACGCAGTATTTT. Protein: CASSLEAVTDTQYF.

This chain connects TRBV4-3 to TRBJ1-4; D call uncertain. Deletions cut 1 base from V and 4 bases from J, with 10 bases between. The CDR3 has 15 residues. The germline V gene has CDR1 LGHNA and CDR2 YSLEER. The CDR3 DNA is TGCGCCAGCAGCCAAGGGACTGCGAATAATGAAAAACTGTTTTTT. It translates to CASSQGTANNEKLFF.

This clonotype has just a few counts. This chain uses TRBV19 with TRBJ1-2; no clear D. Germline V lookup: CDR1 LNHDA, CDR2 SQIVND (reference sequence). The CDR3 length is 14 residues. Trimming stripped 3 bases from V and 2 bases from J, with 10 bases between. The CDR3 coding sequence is TGTGCCAGTAGTATCAAGGCCCTAAACTATGGCTACACCTTC. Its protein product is CASSIKALNYGYTF.

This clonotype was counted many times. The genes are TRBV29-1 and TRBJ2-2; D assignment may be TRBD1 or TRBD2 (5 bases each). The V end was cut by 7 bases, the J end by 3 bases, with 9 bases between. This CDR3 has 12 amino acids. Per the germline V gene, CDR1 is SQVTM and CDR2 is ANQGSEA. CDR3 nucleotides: TGCAGCGCCCGAGGGGACACCGGGGAGCTGTTTTTT. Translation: CSARGDTGELFF.

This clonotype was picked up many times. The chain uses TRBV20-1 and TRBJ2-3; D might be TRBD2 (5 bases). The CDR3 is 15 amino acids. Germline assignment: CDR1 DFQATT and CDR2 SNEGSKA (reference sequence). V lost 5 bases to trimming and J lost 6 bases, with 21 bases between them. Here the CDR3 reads CSAASSPASGDTQYF. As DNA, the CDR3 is TGCAGTGCTGCCTCTAGCCCCGCCTCCGGCGATACGCAGTATTTT.

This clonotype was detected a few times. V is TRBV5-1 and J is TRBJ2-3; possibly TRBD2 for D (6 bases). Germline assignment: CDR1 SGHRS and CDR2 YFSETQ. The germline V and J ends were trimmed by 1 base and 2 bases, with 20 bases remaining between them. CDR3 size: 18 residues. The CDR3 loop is CASSLRVPGDLHTDTQYF. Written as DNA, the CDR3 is TGCGCCAGCAGCTTGCGGGTTCCGGGAGACCTCCACACAGATACGCAGTATTTT.

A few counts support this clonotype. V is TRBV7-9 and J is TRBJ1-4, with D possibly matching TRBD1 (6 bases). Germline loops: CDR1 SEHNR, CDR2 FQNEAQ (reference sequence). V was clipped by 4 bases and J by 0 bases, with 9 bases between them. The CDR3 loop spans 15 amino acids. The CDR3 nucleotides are TGTGCCAGCAGCTGGACAGAGGCAACTAATGAAAAACTGTTTTTT. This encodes CASSWTEATNEKLFF.

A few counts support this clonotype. CDR3 sequence: CASSQDQLAGGPTYNEQFF. The CDR3 DNA sequence: TGCGCCAGCAGCCAAGATCAGCTAGCGGGAGGGCCTACGTACAATGAGCAGTTCTTC. The chain carries TRBV4-1 and TRBJ2-1; 12 nucleotides align to TRBD2. Unmatched junction bases numbered 10, after V lost 0 bases and J lost 4 bases. This CDR3 contains 19 residues. CDR1 is MGHRA, CDR2 YSYEKL, per germline.

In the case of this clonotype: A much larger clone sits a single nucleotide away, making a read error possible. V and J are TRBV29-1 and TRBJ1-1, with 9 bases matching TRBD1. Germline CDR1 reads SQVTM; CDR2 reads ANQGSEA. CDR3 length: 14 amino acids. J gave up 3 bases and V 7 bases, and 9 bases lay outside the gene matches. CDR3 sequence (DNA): TGCAGCGGGAGCGGGACAGGGCTGGACACTGAAGCTTTCTTT. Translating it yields CSGSGTGLDTEAFF.

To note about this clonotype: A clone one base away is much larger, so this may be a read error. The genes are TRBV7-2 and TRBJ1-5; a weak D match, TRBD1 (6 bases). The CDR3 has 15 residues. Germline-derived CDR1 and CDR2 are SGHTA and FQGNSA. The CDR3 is CASSKDQGINQPRHF. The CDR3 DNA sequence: TGTGCCAGCAGCAAAGATCAGGGGATCAATCAGCCCCGGCATTTT.

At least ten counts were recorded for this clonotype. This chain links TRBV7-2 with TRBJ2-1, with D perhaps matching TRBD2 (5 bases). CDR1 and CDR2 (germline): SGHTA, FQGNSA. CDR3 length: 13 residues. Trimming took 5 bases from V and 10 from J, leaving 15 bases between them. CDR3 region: CASSPWASGEQFF. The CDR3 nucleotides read TGTGCCAGCAGCCCCTGGGCCAGCGGAGAGCAGTTCTTC.

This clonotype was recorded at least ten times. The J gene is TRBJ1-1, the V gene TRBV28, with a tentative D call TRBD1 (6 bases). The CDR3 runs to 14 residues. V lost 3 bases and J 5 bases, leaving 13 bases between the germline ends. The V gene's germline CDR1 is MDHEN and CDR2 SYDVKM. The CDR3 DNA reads TGTGCCAGCAGTTTGGGGGCTATTCCTACTGAAGCTTTCTTT. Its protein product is CASSLGAIPTEAFF.

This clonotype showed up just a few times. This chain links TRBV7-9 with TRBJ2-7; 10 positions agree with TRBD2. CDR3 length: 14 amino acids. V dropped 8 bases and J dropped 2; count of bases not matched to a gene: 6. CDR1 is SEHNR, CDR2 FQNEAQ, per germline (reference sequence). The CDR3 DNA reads TGTGCCAGCGGGTCAGCGGGAGGGCCCTACGAGCAGTACTTC. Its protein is CASGSAGGPYEQYF.

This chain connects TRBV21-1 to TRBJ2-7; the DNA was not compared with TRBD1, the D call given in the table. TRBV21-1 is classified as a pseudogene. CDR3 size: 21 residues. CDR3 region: CASSKEVPRKKKEEDRTEQYF. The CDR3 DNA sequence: TGTGCCAGCAGCAAAGAGGTCCCTAGAAAAAAGAAGGAGGAGGACAGGACGGAGCAGTACTTC.

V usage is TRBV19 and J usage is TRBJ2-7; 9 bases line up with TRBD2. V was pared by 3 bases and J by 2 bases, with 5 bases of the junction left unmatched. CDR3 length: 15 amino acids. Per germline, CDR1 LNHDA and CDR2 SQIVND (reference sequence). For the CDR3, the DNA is TGTGCCAGTAGTATTGATGCGGGGGGGCCCTACGAGCAGTACTTC. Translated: CASSIDAGGPYEQYF.

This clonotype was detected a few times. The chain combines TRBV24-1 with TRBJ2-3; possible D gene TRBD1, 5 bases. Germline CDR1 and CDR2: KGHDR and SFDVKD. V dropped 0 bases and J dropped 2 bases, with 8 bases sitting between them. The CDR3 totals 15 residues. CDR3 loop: CATSDLKGFTDTQYF. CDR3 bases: TGTGCCACCAGTGATTTGAAGGGGTTCACAGATACGCAGTATTTT.

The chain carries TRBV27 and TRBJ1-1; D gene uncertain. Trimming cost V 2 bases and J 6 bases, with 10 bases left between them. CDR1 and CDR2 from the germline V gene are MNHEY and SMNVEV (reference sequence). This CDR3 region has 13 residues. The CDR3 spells CASSLMRGAEAFF. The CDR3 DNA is TGTGCCAGCAGTTTAATGCGTGGGGCTGAAGCTTTCTTT.

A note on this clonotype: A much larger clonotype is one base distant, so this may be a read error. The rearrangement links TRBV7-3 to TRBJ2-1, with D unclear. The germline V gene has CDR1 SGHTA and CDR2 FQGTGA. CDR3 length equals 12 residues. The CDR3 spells CASSSDHYELFF. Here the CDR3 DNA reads TGTGCCAGCAGCTCGGACCATTACGAGCTGTTCTTC.

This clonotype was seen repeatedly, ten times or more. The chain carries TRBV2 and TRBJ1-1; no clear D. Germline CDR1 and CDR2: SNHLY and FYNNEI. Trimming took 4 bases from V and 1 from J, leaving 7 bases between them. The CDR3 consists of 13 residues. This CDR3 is CASSGYQNTEAFF. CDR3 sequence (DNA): TGTGCCAGCAGTGGATACCAGAACACTGAAGCTTTCTTT.